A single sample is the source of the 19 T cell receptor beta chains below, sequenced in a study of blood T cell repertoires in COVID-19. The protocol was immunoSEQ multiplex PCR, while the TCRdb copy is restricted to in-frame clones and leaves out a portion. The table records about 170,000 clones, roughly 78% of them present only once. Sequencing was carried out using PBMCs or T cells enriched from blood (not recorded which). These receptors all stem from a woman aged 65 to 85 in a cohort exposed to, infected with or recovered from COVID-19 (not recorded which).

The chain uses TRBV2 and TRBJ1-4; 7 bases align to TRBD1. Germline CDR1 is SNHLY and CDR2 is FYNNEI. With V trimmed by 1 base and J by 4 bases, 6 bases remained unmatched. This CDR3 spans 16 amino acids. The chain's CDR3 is CASSEGTGGVNEKLFF. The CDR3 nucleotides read TGTGCCAGCAGTGAAGGGACAGGCGGCGTTAATGAAAAACTGTTTTTT.

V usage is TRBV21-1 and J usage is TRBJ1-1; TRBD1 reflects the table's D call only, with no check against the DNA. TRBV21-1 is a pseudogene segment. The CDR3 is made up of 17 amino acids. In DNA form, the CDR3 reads TGTGCCAGCAGCCTAGACAGGGGCGGATGGATGAACACTGAAGCTTTCTTT. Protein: CASSLDRGGWMNTEAFF.

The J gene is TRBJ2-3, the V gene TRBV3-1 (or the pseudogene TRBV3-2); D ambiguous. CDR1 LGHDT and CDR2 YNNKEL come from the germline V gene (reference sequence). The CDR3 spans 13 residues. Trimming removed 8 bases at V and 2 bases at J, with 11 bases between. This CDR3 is CASYDSFTDTQYF. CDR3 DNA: TGTGCCAGCTATGACTCGTTCACAGATACGCAGTATTTT.

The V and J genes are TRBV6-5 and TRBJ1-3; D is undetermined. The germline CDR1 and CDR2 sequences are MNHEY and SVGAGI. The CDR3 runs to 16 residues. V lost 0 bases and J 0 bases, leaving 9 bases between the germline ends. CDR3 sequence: CASSYSADYSGNTIYF. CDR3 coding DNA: TGTGCCAGCAGTTACTCGGCAGACTACTCTGGAAACACCATATATTTT.

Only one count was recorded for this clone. The CDR3 spells CASSGRTSGNYNEQFF. The CDR3 region has the DNA TGTGCCAGCAGCGGCCGGACTAGCGGAAACTACAATGAGCAGTTCTTC. V usage is TRBV3-1 (or the pseudogene TRBV3-2) and J usage is TRBJ2-1; 10 bases fit TRBD2. J was trimmed by 3 bases and V by 5 bases; bases with no gene match: 7. The CDR3 spans 16 residues. CDR1 and CDR2 from the germline V gene are LGHDT and YNNKEL (reference sequence).

The CDR3 loop reads CASSFTGGEGAFF. The CDR3 nucleotides read TGCGCCAGCAGCTTCACAGGGGGCGAAGGAGCTTTCTTT. The J gene is TRBJ1-1, the V gene TRBV5-1; 9 nucleotides agree with TRBD1. Looked up from germline, CDR1 is SGHRS and CDR2 is YFSETQ. This CDR3 region has 13 residues. J was trimmed by 10 bases and V by 2 bases; bases with no gene match: 6. Drawing the rest from reference TRBV5-1 and TRBJ1-1, the complete variable domain is KAGVTQTPRYLIKTRGQQVTLSCSPISGHRSVSWYQQTPGQGLQFLFEYFSETQRNKGNFPGRFSGRQFSNSRSEMNVSTLELGDSALYLCASSFTGGEGAFFGQGTRLTVV.

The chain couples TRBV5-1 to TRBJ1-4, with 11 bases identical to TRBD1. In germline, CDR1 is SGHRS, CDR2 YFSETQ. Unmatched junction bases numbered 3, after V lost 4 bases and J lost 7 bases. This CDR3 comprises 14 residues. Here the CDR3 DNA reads TGCGCCAGCAGCCTCGGACAGGGGGCTGAAAAACTGTTTTTT. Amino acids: CASSLGQGAEKLFF.

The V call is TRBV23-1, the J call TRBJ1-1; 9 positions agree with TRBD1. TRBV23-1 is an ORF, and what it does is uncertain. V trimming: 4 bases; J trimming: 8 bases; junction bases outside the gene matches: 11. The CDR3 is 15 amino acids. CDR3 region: CASSRNRDRESEAFF. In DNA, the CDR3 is TGCGCCAGCAGTCGAAACCGGGACAGGGAATCGGAAGCTTTCTTT.

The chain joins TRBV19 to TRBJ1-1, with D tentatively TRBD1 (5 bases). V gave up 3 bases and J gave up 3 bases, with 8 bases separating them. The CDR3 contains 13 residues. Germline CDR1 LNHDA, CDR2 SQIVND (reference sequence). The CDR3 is CASSMDTYTEAFF. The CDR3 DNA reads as TGTGCCAGTAGTATGGACACTTACACTGAAGCTTTCTTT.

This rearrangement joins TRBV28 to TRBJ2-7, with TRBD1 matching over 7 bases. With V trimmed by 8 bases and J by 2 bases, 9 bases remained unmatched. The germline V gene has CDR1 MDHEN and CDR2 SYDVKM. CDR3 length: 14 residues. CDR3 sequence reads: CASYSHTGAYEQYF. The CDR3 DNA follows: TGTGCCAGCTATTCCCATACAGGGGCCTACGAGCAGTACTTC.

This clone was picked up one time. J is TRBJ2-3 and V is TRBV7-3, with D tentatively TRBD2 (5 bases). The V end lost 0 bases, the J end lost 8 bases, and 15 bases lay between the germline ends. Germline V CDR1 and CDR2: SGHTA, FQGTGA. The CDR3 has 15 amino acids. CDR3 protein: CASSLTLTGRGTQYF. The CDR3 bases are TGTGCCAGCAGCTTAACGTTGACCGGCCGGGGTACGCAGTATTTT.

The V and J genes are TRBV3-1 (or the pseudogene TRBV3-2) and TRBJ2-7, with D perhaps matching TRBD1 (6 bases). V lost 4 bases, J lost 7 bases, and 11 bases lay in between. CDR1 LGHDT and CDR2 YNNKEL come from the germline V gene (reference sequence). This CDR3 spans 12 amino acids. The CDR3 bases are TGTGCCAGCAGCCGACGCCAGGGGGAGCAGTACTTC. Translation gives CASSRRQGEQYF.

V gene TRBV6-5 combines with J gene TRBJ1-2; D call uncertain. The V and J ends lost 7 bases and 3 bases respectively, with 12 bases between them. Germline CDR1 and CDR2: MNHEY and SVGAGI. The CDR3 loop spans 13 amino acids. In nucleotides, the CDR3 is TGTGCCAGCATTGTACAGAAGGACTATGGCTACACCTTC. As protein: CASIVQKDYGYTF.

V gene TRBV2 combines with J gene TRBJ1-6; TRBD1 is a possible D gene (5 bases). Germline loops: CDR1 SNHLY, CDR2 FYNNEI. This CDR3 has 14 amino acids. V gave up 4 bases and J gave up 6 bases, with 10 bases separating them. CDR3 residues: CASSAGYANSPLHF. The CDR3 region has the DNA TGTGCCAGCAGTGCAGGGTATGCTAATTCACCCCTCCACTTT.

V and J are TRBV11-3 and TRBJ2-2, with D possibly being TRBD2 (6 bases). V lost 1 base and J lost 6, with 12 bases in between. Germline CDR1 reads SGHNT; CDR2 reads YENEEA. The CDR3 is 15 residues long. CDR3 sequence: CASSLVTGEPGELFF. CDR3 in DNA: TGTGCCAGCAGCTTAGTCACGGGGGAACCCGGGGAGCTGTTTTTT.

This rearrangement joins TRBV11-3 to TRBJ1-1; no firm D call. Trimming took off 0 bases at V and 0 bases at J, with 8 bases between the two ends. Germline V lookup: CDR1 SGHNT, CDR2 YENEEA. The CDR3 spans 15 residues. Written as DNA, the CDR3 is TGTGCCAGCAGCTTAGAGGGCCGGCTGAACACTGAAGCTTTCTTT. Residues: CASSLEGRLNTEAFF.

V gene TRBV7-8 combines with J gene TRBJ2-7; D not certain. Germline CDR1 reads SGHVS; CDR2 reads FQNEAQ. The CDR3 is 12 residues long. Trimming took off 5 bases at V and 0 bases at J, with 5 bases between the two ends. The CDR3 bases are TGTGCCAGCAGCCCCTCCTCCTACGAGCAGTACTTC. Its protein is CASSPSSYEQYF.

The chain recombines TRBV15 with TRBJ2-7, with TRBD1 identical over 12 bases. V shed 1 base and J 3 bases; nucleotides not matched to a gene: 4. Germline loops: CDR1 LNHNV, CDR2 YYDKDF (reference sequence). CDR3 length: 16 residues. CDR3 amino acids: CATSRAGQGARYEQYF. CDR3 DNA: TGTGCCACCAGCAGAGCGGGACAGGGGGCCCGCTACGAGCAGTACTTC.

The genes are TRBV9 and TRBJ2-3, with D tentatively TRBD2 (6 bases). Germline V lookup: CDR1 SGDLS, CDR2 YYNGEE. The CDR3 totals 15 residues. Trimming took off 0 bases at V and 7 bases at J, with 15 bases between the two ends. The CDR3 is CASSVGLGAANTQYF. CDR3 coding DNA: TGTGCCAGCAGCGTAGGACTAGGGGCCGCAAATACGCAGTATTTT.